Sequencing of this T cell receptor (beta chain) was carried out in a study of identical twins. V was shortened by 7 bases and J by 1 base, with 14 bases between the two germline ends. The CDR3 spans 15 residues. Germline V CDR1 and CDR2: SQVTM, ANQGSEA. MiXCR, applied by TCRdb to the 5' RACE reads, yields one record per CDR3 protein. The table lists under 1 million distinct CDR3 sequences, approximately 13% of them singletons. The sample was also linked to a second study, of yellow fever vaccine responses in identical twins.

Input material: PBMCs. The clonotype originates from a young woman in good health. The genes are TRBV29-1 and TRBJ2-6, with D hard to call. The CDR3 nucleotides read TGCAGCGCTTGGGGTTCCAGGTCTGGGGCCAACGTCCTGACTTTC. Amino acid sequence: CSAWGSRSGANVLTF.